One and the same sample provided the 31 T cell receptor beta chains below, sequenced in a study of stem cell transplantation in POMP-related autoinflammatory disease. The assay was immunoSEQ multiplex PCR, and TCRdb's table has in-frame clones only and misses some. The sample lists roughly 32,000 clones, almost 90% occurring once. Sequences were derived from CD4+ T cells from PBMCs, sampled before stem cell transplantation. Every receptor here comes from a human donor with POMP-related autoinflammation and immune dysregulation (PRAID).

The CDR3 loop is CASSSFTGVPPMAFTDTQYF. CDR3 in DNA: TGTGCCAGCAGTTCCTTCACCGGGGTTCCCCCCATGGCGTTTACAGATACGCAGTATTTT. This sequence joins TRBV28 and TRBJ2-3; a weak D match, TRBD2 (5 bases). This CDR3 has 20 residues. Per germline, CDR1 MDHEN and CDR2 SYDVKM. V gave up 4 bases and J gave up 3 bases, with 29 bases separating them.

This clone appeared once. The chain joins TRBV15 to TRBJ2-1; 13 positions agree with TRBD2. With V trimmed by 4 bases and J by 8 bases, 11 bases remained unmatched. Germline assignment: CDR1 LNHNV and CDR2 YYDKDF (reference sequence). The CDR3 length is 17 residues. This CDR3 is CATSKGLAGARQDEQFF. The CDR3 DNA sequence: TGTGCCACCAGCAAAGGACTAGCGGGAGCCCGTCAGGATGAGCAGTTCTTC. The full variable domain, completed using reference TRBV15 and TRBJ2-1, is DAMVIQNPRYQVTQFGKPVTLSCSQTLNHNVMYWYQQKSSQAPKLLFHYYDKDFNNEADTPDNFQSRRPNTSFCFLDIRSPGLGDTAMYLCATSKGLAGARQDEQFFGPGTRLTVL.

This chain connects TRBV5-6 to TRBJ1-6; D perhaps matches TRBD1 (5 bases). This CDR3 contains 14 residues. The germline V and J ends were trimmed by 5 bases and 14 bases, with 20 bases remaining between them. Germline CDR1 and CDR2: SGHDT and YYEEEE. In DNA form, the CDR3 reads TGTGCCAGCAGTCCGACCAGGGAAGCGGCTTCCCTCCACTTT. This sequence encodes CASSPTREAASLHF.

The chain couples TRBV9 to TRBJ2-1; 9 nucleotides agree with TRBD2. The CDR3 runs to 17 residues. Germline assignment: CDR1 SGDLS and CDR2 YYNGEE. With V trimmed by 1 base and J by 8 bases, 13 bases remained unmatched. CDR3 sequence reads: CASSVLGGSGSWDEQFF. The CDR3 DNA sequence: TGTGCCAGCAGCGTATTAGGGGGTAGCGGGAGTTGGGATGAGCAGTTCTTC.

The rearrangement links TRBV5-1 to TRBJ2-7; D is tentatively TRBD1 or TRBD2 (5 bases each). The CDR3 is made up of 13 amino acids. V lost 3 bases to trimming and J lost 3 bases, with 10 bases between them. Germline lookup yields CDR1 SGHRS and CDR2 YFSETQ. This CDR3 reads CASSWDGNYEQYF. CDR3 in DNA: TGCGCCAGCAGCTGGGACGGAAACTACGAGCAGTACTTC.

V usage is TRBV6-5 and J usage is TRBJ2-3; possible D gene TRBD1, 6 bases. Germline CDR1 and CDR2: MNHEY and SVGAGI. The CDR3 contains 13 residues. V lost 6 bases, J lost 6 bases, and 13 bases lay in between. Written as DNA, the CDR3 is TGTGCCAGCAGGGGATTAACAGGGGATACGCAGTATTTT. Amino acids: CASRGLTGDTQYF.

CDR3 sequence: CASSQLTSGSSYNEQFF. The CDR3 coding sequence is TGTGCCAGCAGCCAACTTACTAGCGGCAGCTCCTACAATGAGCAGTTCTTC. The chain combines TRBV14 with TRBJ2-1, with TRBD2 identical over 8 bases. With 2 bases clipped from V and 0 bases from J, the junction kept 6 bases outside the gene matches. Germline loops: CDR1 SGHDN, CDR2 FVKESK. This CDR3 has 17 amino acids.

The chain is built from TRBV9 and TRBJ2-3, with D perhaps matching TRBD2 (5 bases). Germline V gives CDR1 SGDLS, CDR2 YYNGEE. This CDR3 spans 15 amino acids. Trimming took off 3 bases at V and 7 bases at J, with 18 bases between the two ends. CDR3 loop: CASSARDSGSYTQYF. Written as DNA, the CDR3 is TGTGCCAGCAGCGCGAGAGACTCGGGGTCTTATACGCAGTATTTT.

The rearrangement joins TRBV7-9 to TRBJ2-5, with D perhaps assigned TRBD1 or TRBD2 (6 bases each). The V gene lost 5 bases and the J gene lost 3 bases, with 13 bases spanning the gap. CDR3 length equals 14 residues. Germline V gene lookup returns CDR1 SEHNR and CDR2 FQNEAQ (reference sequence). The DNA for the CDR3 is TGTGCCAGCAGCACCCGGGGGCCGAAAGAGACCCAGTACTTC. This sequence encodes CASSTRGPKETQYF.

The chain employs TRBV28 and TRBJ1-3; D not certain. The CDR3 covers 16 residues. V was shortened by 3 bases and J by 1 base, with 13 bases between the two germline ends. Germline CDR1 MDHEN, CDR2 SYDVKM. CDR3 amino acids: CASSLTLIGSGNTIYF. The CDR3 nucleotides read TGTGCCAGCAGTTTGACCTTGATTGGGTCTGGAAACACCATATATTTT.

This sequence joins TRBV28 and TRBJ2-5; 8 bases match TRBD1. The CDR3 has 15 amino acids. V trimming: 6 bases; J trimming: 5 bases; junction bases outside the gene matches: 11. Germline assignment: CDR1 MDHEN and CDR2 SYDVKM. This chain's CDR3 is CASRSRTGRLETQYF. The DNA of the CDR3 is TGTGCCAGCAGATCTAGGACAGGGCGGTTGGAGACCCAGTACTTC.

This chain links TRBV15 with TRBJ2-7, with 14 nucleotides matching TRBD2. Looked up from germline, CDR1 is LNHNV and CDR2 is YYDKDF (reference sequence). Losses at the gene ends were 1 base for V and 4 bases for J; bases not matched to a gene: 6. The CDR3 extends over 17 amino acids. The CDR3 is CATSRVMGLAGVYEQYF. The CDR3 coding sequence is TGTGCCACCAGCAGAGTAATGGGACTAGCGGGAGTTTACGAGCAGTACTTC. Filled out from reference TRBV15 and TRBJ2-7, the complete variable domain reads DAMVIQNPRYQVTQFGKPVTLSCSQTLNHNVMYWYQQKSSQAPKLLFHYYDKDFNNEADTPDNFQSRRPNTSFCFLDIRSPGLGDTAMYLCATSRVMGLAGVYEQYFGPGTRLTVT.

The chain couples TRBV28 to TRBJ2-5; D ambiguous. V was shortened by 0 bases and J by 0 bases, with 8 bases between the two germline ends. There are 15 residues in the CDR3. Germline V gene sequence: CDR1 MDHEN, CDR2 SYDVKM. CDR3 sequence: CASSLWNGNQETQYF. The CDR3 DNA follows: TGTGCCAGCAGTTTATGGAACGGAAACCAAGAGACCCAGTACTTC.

This clone has just one count. The rearrangement uses TRBV15 and TRBJ2-7, with D perhaps matching TRBD1 (6 bases). The V and J ends lost 2 bases and 3 bases respectively, with 11 bases between them. The V gene's germline CDR1 is LNHNV and CDR2 YYDKDF (reference sequence). The CDR3 length is 14 residues. Here the CDR3 DNA reads TGTGCCACCAGCAGACCAGGGGAGTACTACGAGCAGTACTTC. Translated, it gives CATSRPGEYYEQYF.

For this clone: The sample carries other DNA sequences with the same CDR3. The chain employs TRBV4-2 and TRBJ2-5; the D is unclear. Trimming took 0 bases from V and 4 from J, leaving 15 bases between them. Germline CDR1 reads LGHNA; CDR2 reads YNFKEQ. The length of the CDR3 is 16 residues. The CDR3 DNA sequence: TGTGCCAGCAGCCAAGATCAGGCGGCCCTGGGAGAGACCCAGTACTTC. It is translated as CASSQDQAALGETQYF.

The chain recombines TRBV7-2 with TRBJ1-1; maybe TRBD1 (5 bases). Germline V gene lookup returns CDR1 SGHTA and CDR2 FQGNSA. The V end lost 5 bases, the J end lost 7 bases, and 14 bases lay between the germline ends. This CDR3 contains 13 residues. The CDR3 DNA sequence: TGTGCCAGCAGCCCCCAGGGTGGATATGAAGCTTTCTTT. Amino acid sequence: CASSPQGGYEAFF. The whole variable domain, filled in from reference TRBV7-2 and TRBJ1-1, reads GAGVSQSPSNKVTEKGKDVELRCDPISGHTALYWYRQSLGQGLEFLIYFQGNSAPDKSGLPSDRFSAERTGGSVSTLTIQRTQQEDSAVYLCASSPQGGYEAFFGQGTRLTVV.

The rearrangement links TRBV11-2 to TRBJ2-7, with 7 bases matching TRBD1. With V trimmed by 5 bases and J by 2 bases, 6 bases remained unmatched. This CDR3 region has 14 residues. Germline CDR1 and CDR2: SGHAT and FQNNGV. The DNA of the CDR3 is TGTGCCAGCAGCCTTAGGACAGGAACCTACGAGCAGTACTTC. The encoded protein is CASSLRTGTYEQYF.

The chain joins TRBV6-1 to TRBJ1-4; D ambiguous. Deletions cut 5 bases from V and 2 bases from J, with 12 bases between. This CDR3 has 15 amino acids. Germline lookup yields CDR1 MNHNS and CDR2 SASEGT. This CDR3 reads CASSIGATTNEKLFF. The DNA of the CDR3 is TGTGCCAGCAGTATTGGAGCTACTACTAATGAAAAACTGTTTTTT.

The chain is built from TRBV2 and TRBJ1-5, with D unresolved. Deletions cut 3 bases from V and 3 bases from J, with 9 bases between. Per germline, CDR1 SNHLY and CDR2 FYNNEI. CDR3 length equals 14 residues. The CDR3 coding sequence is TGTGCCAGCAGTGAGGACGGCATCAATCAGCCCCAGCATTTT. It yields the protein CASSEDGINQPQHF.

This chain uses TRBV4-2 with TRBJ1-5, with unresolved D. The CDR3 length is 15 residues. CDR1 and CDR2 (germline): LGHNA, YNFKEQ. V was pared by 0 bases and J by 4 bases, with 10 bases between. The CDR3 here is CASSQDSSVNQPQHF. DNA for the CDR3: TGTGCCAGCAGCCAAGATTCCAGCGTTAATCAGCCCCAGCATTTT.

The chain uses TRBV18 and TRBJ2-7; TRBD1 matches at 8 bases. Germline loops: CDR1 KGHSH, CDR2 LQKENI. The CDR3 loop spans 14 amino acids. The V and J ends lost 3 bases and 6 bases, in that order; junction bases with no gene match: 7. This CDR3 reads CASSPSQGDGEQYF. In nucleotides, the CDR3 is TGTGCCAGCTCACCCTCACAGGGGGACGGCGAGCAGTACTTC.

V gene TRBV9 combines with J gene TRBJ2-1, with 9 bases that match TRBD1. The trim removed 0 bases at V and 1 base at J, leaving 2 bases unmatched. This CDR3 spans 16 amino acids. The germline V gene has CDR1 SGDLS and CDR2 YYNGEE. The CDR3 region has the DNA TGTGCCAGCAGCGTAGAGACAGGGGGTTCCTACAATGAGCAGTTCTTC. Translating gives CASSVETGGSYNEQFF. Combining the CDR3 with reference TRBV9 and TRBJ2-1 gives the whole variable domain DSGVTQTPKHLITATGQRVTLRCSPRSGDLSVYWYQQSLDQGLQFLIQYYNGEERAKGNILERFSAQQFPDLHSELNLSSLELGDSALYFCASSVETGGSYNEQFFGPGTRLTVL.

The chain combines TRBV6-4 with TRBJ2-7; D is unresolved. Trimming pared 6 bases from V and 6 bases from J, leaving 18 bases between. The CDR3 extends over 14 amino acids. Germline CDR1 reads MRHNA; CDR2 reads SNTAGT. The CDR3 sequence is CASSLPPTDCEQYF. The CDR3 coding sequence is TGTGCCAGCAGCCTGCCACCGACGGATTGCGAGCAGTACTTC.

The chain combines TRBV23-1 with TRBJ2-5; 12 nucleotides align to TRBD1. TRBV23-1 is an open reading frame whose function is uncertain. The ends lost 9 bases at V and 5 bases at J; junction bases unmatched: 4. The length of the CDR3 is 13 residues. The CDR3 DNA sequence: TGCGCCAGGGGACAGGGGGCAGAGGAGACCCAGTACTTC. Protein product: CARGQGAEETQYF.

The chain recombines TRBV15 with TRBJ1-4; D may be TRBD1 (5 bases). The V gene lost 1 base and the J gene lost 4 bases, with 10 bases spanning the gap. The CDR3 totals 15 residues. Germline CDR1 is LNHNV and CDR2 is YYDKDF (reference sequence). The CDR3 is CATSRVSRVNEKLFF. CDR3 in DNA: TGTGCCACCAGCAGAGTGTCCAGGGTTAATGAAAAACTGTTTTTT.

The CDR3 DNA sequence: TGTGCCATCTCGGGGGGAGGGAACACTGAAGCTTTCTTT. Translating it yields CAISGGGNTEAFF. V is TRBV10-3 and J is TRBJ1-1, with D perhaps matching TRBD1 (5 bases). V lost 8 bases to trimming and J lost 1 base, with 11 bases between them. The CDR3 runs 13 residues. Germline assignment: CDR1 ENHRY and CDR2 SYGVKD.

The rearrangement uses TRBV11-2 and TRBJ2-3; 8 bases map to TRBD2. The germline CDR1 and CDR2 sequences are SGHAT and FQNNGV. The CDR3 extends over 16 amino acids. Unmatched junction bases numbered 8, after V lost 4 bases and J lost 2 bases. The CDR3 region has the DNA TGTGCCAGCAGCTCCAGAGGACTAGCTTACACAGATACGCAGTATTTT. Translated, it gives CASSSRGLAYTDTQYF.

This chain links TRBV5-1 with TRBJ2-4, with unresolved D. Germline V gene data show CDR1 as SGHRS and CDR2 as YFSETQ. There are 15 residues in the CDR3. V was cut by 0 bases and J by 8 bases, with 15 bases left in between. The chain's CDR3 is CASSLDAGAVYIQYF. The CDR3 DNA reads TGCGCCAGCAGCTTGGACGCAGGAGCAGTTTACATTCAGTACTTC. The variable domain in full, with the rest retrieved from reference TRBV5-1 and TRBJ2-4, is KAGVTQTPRYLIKTRGQQVTLSCSPISGHRSVSWYQQTPGQGLQFLFEYFSETQRNKGNFPGRFSGRQFSNSRSEMNVSTLELGDSALYLCASSLDAGAVYIQYFGAGTRLSVL.

This chain connects TRBV4-1 to TRBJ2-5; 7 bases map to TRBD1. The CDR3 covers 15 residues. Germline CDR1 MGHRA, CDR2 YSYEKL. V dropped 3 bases and J dropped 5; count of bases not matched to a gene: 9. CDR3 in DNA: TGCGCCAGCAGCCATGACCCGGGACAGAGGGAGACCCAGTACTTC. Translating gives CASSHDPGQRETQYF.

V usage is TRBV28 and J usage is TRBJ2-3; D is ambiguous. V lost 3 bases and J lost 9, with 7 bases in between. Germline loops: CDR1 MDHEN, CDR2 SYDVKM. The CDR3 sequence is 11 residues long. The CDR3 here is CASSLSATQYF. The CDR3 DNA reads as TGTGCCAGCAGTTTGAGCGCGACGCAGTATTTT.

This clone was counted between two and nine times. The V call is TRBV10-3, the J call TRBJ1-6, with no clear D. Germline-derived CDR1 and CDR2 are ENHRY and SYGVKD. The CDR3 is 13 residues long. Trimming shortened V by 2 bases and J by 6 bases, and 5 bases separated the two germline ends. The CDR3 DNA reads TGTGCCATCAGTGAGGTTCTTAATTCACCCCTCCACTTT. Translating gives CAISEVLNSPLHF.